Included here is one T cell receptor (beta chain) sequence, with context. This CDR3 has 15 residues. Per the germline V gene, CDR1 is SGDLS and CDR2 is YYNGEE. The V end lost 0 bases, the J end lost 2 bases, and 9 bases lay between the germline ends. This entry comes from a study of blood T cell repertoires in COVID-19. In the source study's methods: From reference gene primer amplification, estimates of nucleated cell counts were derived. TCRdb's copy holds only in-frame clones and misses some; the assay was immunoSEQ multiplex PCR. The DNA gave D and trimming, while V, J and clone size come from that table. The sample gives 70,000 or so clones, about 85% of which show up once; about a third is in the top ten.

The sequence derives from a woman aged 80 or over with active or convalescent COVID-19. Material for sequencing was peripheral blood. V is TRBV9 and J is TRBJ2-1; D perhaps matches TRBD2 (5 bases). CDR3 sequence reads: CASSVDGRAYNEQFF. Written as DNA, the CDR3 is TGTGCCAGCAGCGTAGACGGGCGGGCCTACAATGAGCAGTTCTTC. The complete variable domain, with remaining parts taken from reference TRBV9 and TRBJ2-1, reads DSGVTQTPKHLITATGQRVTLRCSPRSGDLSVYWYQQSLDQGLQFLIQYYNGEERAKGNILERFSAQQFPDLHSELNLSSLELGDSALYFCASSVDGRAYNEQFFGPGTRLTVL.